Below, 30 T cell receptor beta chains from the same sample are listed, as sequenced in a study of blood T cell repertoires in COVID-19. Assay: immunoSEQ multiplex PCR; the TCRdb copy retains only in-frame clones and omits some. The table has 450,000 to 500,000 clones, 75% to 90% seen once. Sequencing input: peripheral blood. These receptors were taken from a human donor in a cohort sampled during active COVID-19.

The chain employs TRBV7-3 and TRBJ2-3; the D gene is possibly TRBD1 (6 bases). The CDR3 is 15 amino acids. The germline V and J ends were trimmed by 2 bases and 3 bases, with 12 bases remaining between them. The germline V gene has CDR1 SGHTA and CDR2 FQGTGA. This CDR3 reads CASSLGPQGTDTQYF. The DNA for the CDR3 is TGTGCCAGCAGCTTAGGGCCACAGGGAACAGATACGCAGTATTTT.

This chain uses TRBV2 with TRBJ2-2, with D tentatively TRBD2 (5 bases). The CDR3 is made up of 14 amino acids. Per germline, CDR1 SNHLY and CDR2 FYNNEI. V was cut by 7 bases and J by 5 bases, with 14 bases left in between. Here the CDR3 reads CASTSGLGTGELFF. For the CDR3, the DNA is TGTGCCAGCACTTCCGGACTCGGGACCGGGGAGCTGTTTTTT.

The genes are TRBV7-8 and TRBJ2-6; D is ambiguous. The CDR3 has 15 amino acids. The germline V gene has CDR1 SGHVS and CDR2 FQNEAQ. Trimming shortened V by 5 bases and J by 0 bases, and 8 bases separated the two germline ends. This CDR3 reads CASSGTNSGANVLTF. CDR3 nucleotides: TGTGCCAGCAGCGGAACTAACTCTGGGGCCAACGTCCTGACTTTC. The full variable domain, its missing parts supplied by reference TRBV7-8 and TRBJ2-6, is GAGVSQSPRYKVAKRGQDVALRCDPISGHVSLFWYQQALGQGPEFLTYFQNEAQLDKSGLPSDRFFAERPEGSVSTLKIQRTQQEDSAVYLCASSGTNSGANVLTFGAGSRLTVL.

This clone has only one observation. This chain connects TRBV11-2 to TRBJ1-1, with unresolved D. Trimming left V 5 bases short and J 4 bases short, with 17 bases between. This CDR3 spans 15 amino acids. CDR1 SGHAT and CDR2 FQNNGV come from the germline V gene. As DNA, the CDR3 is TGTGCCAGCAGCCCGCTTCCTCACGGAGTCACTGAAGCTTTCTTT. This codes for CASSPLPHGVTEAFF.

This rearrangement joins TRBV29-1 to TRBJ2-7; 10 bases are shared with TRBD1. Per germline, CDR1 SQVTM and CDR2 ANQGSEA. The ends lost 6 bases at V and 5 bases at J; junction bases unmatched: 4. CDR3 length: 12 residues. CDR3 region: CSVCGTGDEQYF. The CDR3 nucleotides are TGCAGCGTGTGCGGGACAGGGGACGAGCAGTACTTC.

This sequence joins TRBV4-3 and TRBJ1-5; 7 positions agree with TRBD1. The CDR3 contains 13 residues. Germline V gene lookup returns CDR1 LGHNA and CDR2 YSLEER. The J segment lost 7 bases and the V segment lost 3 bases, leaving 3 bases of the junction unmatched. The CDR3 here is CASSQDRLQPQHF. The CDR3 DNA is TGCGCCAGCAGCCAGGACAGGTTACAGCCCCAGCATTTT.

The V gene is TRBV9, the J gene TRBJ2-2; 9 nucleotides match TRBD2. V lost 3 bases to trimming and J lost 7 bases; unmatched junction nucleotides: 4. Germline assignment: CDR1 SGDLS and CDR2 YYNGEE. The CDR3 loop spans 14 amino acids. CDR3 nucleotide sequence: TGTGCCAGCAGCGGGCGGGAGGGCCTCGGGGAGCTGTTTTTT. It is translated as CASSGREGLGELFF.

The chain carries TRBV7-2 and TRBJ2-3; D is ambiguous. The CDR3 has 14 amino acids. The germline CDR1 and CDR2 sequences are SGHTA and FQGNSA. V shed 2 bases and J shed 3 bases, with 9 bases lying between them. CDR3 DNA sequence: TGTGCCAGCAGCTTAAGACACAGTACAGATACGCAGTATTTT. The encoded protein is CASSLRHSTDTQYF.

J is TRBJ2-1 and V is TRBV9, with 8 bases lining up with TRBD2. J lost 2 bases, V lost 3 bases, and 10 bases had no gene match. The CDR3 is made up of 17 amino acids. CDR1 is SGDLS, CDR2 YYNGEE, per germline. CDR3 coding DNA: TGTGCCAGCAGCGAGAGGGCTAGCGGGTTCCCCTACAATGAGCAGTTCTTC. Protein: CASSERASGFPYNEQFF. Together with reference TRBV9 and TRBJ2-1, the CDR3 gives the full variable domain: DSGVTQTPKHLITATGQRVTLRCSPRSGDLSVYWYQQSLDQGLQFLIQYYNGEERAKGNILERFSAQQFPDLHSELNLSSLELGDSALYFCASSERASGFPYNEQFFGPGTRLTVL.

V is TRBV2 and J is TRBJ2-1; 9 bases are a match to TRBD2. CDR1 and CDR2 from the germline V gene are SNHLY and FYNNEI. The CDR3 totals 15 residues. V lost 3 bases to trimming and J lost 2 bases; unmatched junction nucleotides: 2. CDR3 loop: CASSEAGGTYNEQFF. The CDR3 nucleotides read TGTGCCAGCAGTGAGGCGGGAGGGACCTACAATGAGCAGTTCTTC.

The chain uses TRBV28 and TRBJ2-6; 8 nucleotides agree with TRBD1. V dropped 3 bases and J dropped 3; count of bases not matched to a gene: 7. Germline V gene data show CDR1 as MDHEN and CDR2 as SYDVKM. This CDR3 has 17 residues. CDR3 bases: TGTGCCAGCAGTTTCTTGGGACAGGACTTTGGGGCCAACGTCCTGACTTTC. Its translation is CASSFLGQDFGANVLTF.

The rearrangement links TRBV6-5 to TRBJ1-1, with D uncertain. CDR1 and CDR2 from the germline V gene are MNHEY and SVGAGI. V was pared by 5 bases and J by 0 bases, with 10 bases between. The CDR3 runs 14 residues. The CDR3 coding sequence is TGTGCCAGCAGTAGAAGCGATATGAACACTGAAGCTTTCTTT. Its protein product is CASSRSDMNTEAFF.

The rearrangement links TRBV5-4 to TRBJ2-2; 12 positions match TRBD2. Losses at the gene ends were 4 bases for V and 3 bases for J; bases not matched to a gene: 4. Germline V CDR1 and CDR2: SGHNT, YYREEE (reference sequence). This CDR3 is 16 amino acids long. CDR3 nucleotide sequence: TGTGCCAGCAGCGCCCGACTAGCGGGGGACACCGGGGAGCTGTTTTTT. This translates into CASSARLAGDTGELFF.

The rearrangement joins TRBV3-1 (or the pseudogene TRBV3-2) to TRBJ1-2; D is undetermined. CDR3 length equals 13 residues. Trimming took 1 base from V and 8 from J, leaving 11 bases between them. The germline V gene encodes CDR1 LGHDT and CDR2 YNNKEL (reference sequence). The CDR3 coding sequence is TGTGCCAGCAGCCAAGGAAGTGCTAGCGGCTACACCTTC. Translating gives CASSQGSASGYTF.

V gene TRBV19 combines with J gene TRBJ2-7; D is possibly TRBD1 (6 bases). The CDR3 is 16 residues long. Germline V CDR1 and CDR2: LNHDA, SQIVND (reference sequence). Trimming removed 5 bases from V and 3 bases from J, with 20 bases in between. CDR3 sequence reads: CASSLQSQGSDYEQYF. Written as DNA, the CDR3 is TGTGCCAGTAGTCTCCAATCACAGGGATCAGACTACGAGCAGTACTTC.

The chain uses TRBV7-9 and TRBJ1-2, with a weak D call TRBD1 (6 bases). This CDR3 spans 15 amino acids. Germline V gene data show CDR1 as SEHNR and CDR2 as FQNEAQ (reference sequence). V lost 3 bases and J 0 bases, leaving 11 bases between the germline ends. Written as DNA, the CDR3 is TGTGCCAGCAGCTTCGATTGGACAGCTAACTATGGCTACACCTTC. This codes for CASSFDWTANYGYTF. Full variable domain (missing parts from reference TRBV7-9 and TRBJ1-2): DTGVSQNPRHKITKRGQNVTFRCDPISEHNRLYWYRQTLGQGPEFLTYFQNEAQLEKSRLLSDRFSAERPKGSFSTLEIQRTEQGDSAMYLCASSFDWTANYGYTFGSGTRLTVV.

The chain employs TRBV5-5 and TRBJ2-5; the match to TRBD1 covers 7 bases. The CDR3 runs to 14 residues. V dropped 4 bases and J dropped 2; count of bases not matched to a gene: 5. CDR1 and CDR2 from the germline V gene are SGHKS and YYEKEE (reference sequence). CDR3 in DNA: TGTGCCAGCAGCCCGACAGGGTCGCAAGAGACCCAGTACTTC. Translated: CASSPTGSQETQYF.

This clone was found once. This chain joins TRBV9 and TRBJ2-6, with 9 bases matching TRBD1. The CDR3 has 17 residues. The germline V gene has CDR1 SGDLS and CDR2 YYNGEE. Germline trimming cut 3 bases from V and 2 bases from J; bases unmatched to any gene: 6. The CDR3 is CASSEDRGYAGANVLTF. CDR3 coding DNA: TGTGCCAGCAGCGAGGACAGGGGTTATGCTGGGGCCAACGTCCTGACTTTC. Using reference TRBV9 and TRBJ2-6 for the parts outside the CDR3, the full variable domain is DSGVTQTPKHLITATGQRVTLRCSPRSGDLSVYWYQQSLDQGLQFLIQYYNGEERAKGNILERFSAQQFPDLHSELNLSSLELGDSALYFCASSEDRGYAGANVLTFGAGSRLTVL.

This chain joins TRBV29-1 and TRBJ1-1, with D maybe TRBD1 (5 bases). The CDR3 length is 11 residues. Germline-derived CDR1 and CDR2 are SQVTM and ANQGSEA. Trimming shortened V by 4 bases and J by 5 bases, and 8 bases separated the two germline ends. The CDR3 sequence: CSVVGATEAFF. The CDR3 DNA follows: TGCAGCGTTGTTGGGGCTACTGAAGCTTTCTTT.

DNA for the CDR3: TGTGCCAGTTATAACGGTGATACGCAGTATTTT. This gives the protein CASYNGDTQYF. This sequence joins TRBV19 and TRBJ2-3; no reliable D call. The V gene's germline CDR1 is LNHDA and CDR2 SQIVND (reference sequence). The CDR3 is made up of 11 amino acids. The germline V and J ends were trimmed by 8 bases and 6 bases, with 9 bases remaining between them.

V usage is TRBV4-2 and J usage is TRBJ1-2; possibly TRBD1 for D (6 bases). Trimming left V 0 bases short and J 4 bases short, with 18 bases between. The CDR3 is made up of 17 amino acids. Germline V lookup: CDR1 LGHNA, CDR2 YNFKEQ. CDR3 DNA: TGTGCCAGCAGCCAAGATGTAGCGGGGGGCGCCGTCTATGGCTACACCTTC. Encoded protein: CASSQDVAGGAVYGYTF.

The genes are TRBV7-2 and TRBJ2-3; TRBD2 matches 7 bases. From germline, CDR1 is SGHTA and CDR2 FQGNSA. J lost 5 bases, V lost 5 bases, and 7 bases had no gene match. The CDR3 has 14 residues. The CDR3 DNA is TGTGCCAGCAGCCGGGGAGGGATCATAGATACGCAGTATTTT. It is translated as CASSRGGIIDTQYF.

The CDR3 region is CASSVFRDRNTIYF. The CDR3 DNA reads as TGTGCCAGCAGCGTCTTCCGGGACAGAAACACCATATATTTT. This chain joins TRBV7-9 and TRBJ1-3, with D perhaps matching TRBD1 (6 bases). CDR1 is SEHNR, CDR2 FQNEAQ, per germline (reference sequence). With 5 bases removed from V and 5 bases from J, the gap between germline ends came to 13 bases. The CDR3 contains 14 residues.

The chain has TRBV10-1 and TRBJ2-5; TRBD2 matches 8 bases. The ends lost 1 base at V and 2 bases at J; junction bases unmatched: 6. Germline values: CDR1 WNHNN, CDR2 SYGVQD (reference sequence). CDR3 length: 16 amino acids. The CDR3 protein is CASSEFATSGQETQYF. The CDR3 bases are TGCGCCAGCAGTGAGTTTGCAACTAGCGGACAAGAGACCCAGTACTTC.

This clone was seen a few times. The chain combines TRBV2 with TRBJ2-2, with D perhaps matching TRBD1 (6 bases). Germline CDR1 reads SNHLY; CDR2 reads FYNNEI. V gave up 3 bases and J gave up 3 bases, with 17 bases separating them. This CDR3 spans 17 amino acids. In nucleotides, the CDR3 is TGTGCCAGCAGTGATCTACAAGGGGCAGGGGACACCGGGGAGCTGTTTTTT. Its protein product is CASSDLQGAGDTGELFF. The variable domain in full, with the rest retrieved from reference TRBV2 and TRBJ2-2, is EPEVTQTPSHQVTQMGQEVILRCVPISNHLYFYWYRQILGQKVEFLVSFYNNEISEKSEIFDDQFSVERPDGSNFTLKIRSTKLEDSAMYFCASSDLQGAGDTGELFFGEGSRLTVL.

This chain connects TRBV19 to TRBJ2-7, with 9 bases fitting TRBD2. The CDR3 totals 15 residues. V trimming: 3 bases; J trimming: 6 bases; junction bases outside the gene matches: 9. Looked up from germline, CDR1 is LNHDA and CDR2 is SQIVND (reference sequence). The CDR3 sequence: CASSIYSGSGGEQYF. Written as DNA, the CDR3 is TGTGCCAGTAGTATTTATAGCGGGAGCGGCGGCGAGCAGTACTTC.

The V call is TRBV2, the J call TRBJ2-1; perhaps TRBD2 as D (6 bases). CDR1 is SNHLY and CDR2 is FYNNEI in the germline V gene. The CDR3 runs to 13 residues. Deletions cut 6 bases from V and 9 bases from J, with 15 bases between. CDR3 sequence (DNA): TGTGCCAGCAGCCGGGACTCTCGCGGTGAGCAGTTCTTC. Protein product: CASSRDSRGEQFF.

This chain joins TRBV2 and TRBJ2-1; 7 bases fit TRBD1. Germline lookup yields CDR1 SNHLY and CDR2 FYNNEI. Unmatched junction bases numbered 4, after V lost 6 bases and J lost 5 bases. This CDR3 has 13 residues. CDR3 amino acids: CASRDRRDNEQFF. CDR3 nucleotide sequence: TGTGCCAGCAGGGACAGGCGCGACAATGAGCAGTTCTTC. Full variable domain (rest looked up from reference TRBV2 and TRBJ2-1): EPEVTQTPSHQVTQMGQEVILRCVPISNHLYFYWYRQILGQKVEFLVSFYNNEISEKSEIFDDQFSVERPDGSNFTLKIRSTKLEDSAMYFCASRDRRDNEQFFGPGTRLTVL.

This clone occurred once. A junction boundary mismatches the germline segment, possibly from a read error. This chain links TRBV11-3 with TRBJ2-1; a weak D match, TRBD1 (5 bases). The germline CDR1 and CDR2 sequences are SGHNT and YENEEA. The length of the CDR3 is 15 residues. The CDR3 sequence: CTSSFGMPGYNEQFF. Here the CDR3 DNA reads TGTACCAGCAGCTTTGGGATGCCAGGGTACAATGAGCAGTTCTTC. The full variable domain, in which reference TRBV11-3 and TRBJ2-1 provide the parts outside the CDR3, is EAGVVQSPRYKIIEKKQPVAFWCNPISGHNTLYWYLQNLGQGPELLIRYENEEAVDDSQLPKDRFSAERLKGVDSTLKIQPAELGDSAVYLCTSSFGMPGYNEQFFGPGTRLTVL.

The chain couples TRBV2 to TRBJ1-5, with 7 bases identical to TRBD1. Germline lookup yields CDR1 SNHLY and CDR2 FYNNEI. V shed 6 bases and J 5 bases; nucleotides not matched to a gene: 4. The CDR3 has 13 amino acids. DNA of the CDR3: TGTGCCAGCAGACACAGGGGTTATCAGCCCCAGCATTTT. Protein: CASRHRGYQPQHF. The full variable domain, rest sourced from reference TRBV2 and TRBJ1-5, is EPEVTQTPSHQVTQMGQEVILRCVPISNHLYFYWYRQILGQKVEFLVSFYNNEISEKSEIFDDQFSVERPDGSNFTLKIRSTKLEDSAMYFCASRHRGYQPQHFGDGTRLSIL.